The 22 T cell receptor beta chains listed next were all sequenced from one sample in a study of shared clonotypes between healthy human individuals. Clones were read by immunoSEQ multiplex PCR, and TCRdb kept only the in-frame ones, dropping some. The sample includes hundreds of thousands of clones, roughly 70% of them seen just once. The specimen sequenced was memory CD4+ T cells sorted from blood. Subset specified: CD45RA-negative fraction. Receptors were obtained from a woman aged 25 to 39 in good health.

The table lists this clone with a few counts. The chain combines TRBV29-1 with TRBJ1-1, with D perhaps TRBD1 (5 bases). Germline CDR1 SQVTM, CDR2 ANQGSEA. Trimming left V 4 bases short and J 5 bases short, with 14 bases between. This CDR3 has 13 residues. The CDR3, as DNA: TGCAGCGTTGTTAAGAACCGGGGGACTGAAGCTTTCTTT. Translating gives CSVVKNRGTEAFF.

This clone has only one observation. This sequence joins TRBV5-5 and TRBJ2-7; a weak D match, TRBD2 (5 bases). This CDR3 is built from 14 residues. Deletions cut 0 bases from V and 3 bases from J, with 10 bases between. Germline loops: CDR1 SGHKS, CDR2 YYEKEE (reference sequence). Here the CDR3 DNA reads TGTGCCAGCAGCTTGGGAGGTCGGGACTACGAGCAGTACTTC. Its translation: CASSLGGRDYEQYF.

V usage is TRBV29-1 and J usage is TRBJ1-1; D remains ambiguous. CDR1 and CDR2 from the germline V gene are SQVTM and ANQGSEA. The CDR3 is 13 amino acids. Trimming pared 0 bases from V and 3 bases from J, leaving 8 bases between. This CDR3 reads CSVEEDRYTEAFF. DNA for the CDR3: TGCAGCGTTGAAGAGGACCGATACACTGAAGCTTTCTTT.

Comment on this clone: This sample includes further DNA sequences coding for the same CDR3. The CDR3 nucleotides read TGTGCCAGCAGCTTGAGGGGCGGGAGAGCCTACGAGCAGTACTTC. Translated: CASSLRGGRAYEQYF. V and J are TRBV5-4 and TRBJ2-7, with TRBD2 identical over 7 bases. The CDR3 sequence is 15 residues long. Germline CDR1 and CDR2: SGHNT and YYREEE (reference sequence). V shed 1 base, J shed 2 bases, and the junction held 6 bases outside the gene matches. Based on the CDR3 plus reference TRBV5-4 and TRBJ2-7, the full variable domain is ETGVTQSPTHLIKTRGQQVTLRCSSQSGHNTVSWYQQALGQGPQFIFQYYREEENGRGNFPPRFSGLQFPNYSSELNVNALELDDSALYLCASSLRGGRAYEQYFGPGTRLTVT.

The J gene is TRBJ2-5, the V gene TRBV11-2; no reliable D call. The CDR3 is 19 amino acids. CDR1 and CDR2 (germline): SGHAT, FQNNGV. The V and J ends lost 0 bases and 2 bases respectively, with 22 bases between them. CDR3 DNA: TGTGCCAGCAGCTTAGAGAGAATTCCCCCGGTGCCCGATCAAGAGACCCAGTACTTC. It specifies CASSLERIPPVPDQETQYF. Full variable domain (outside the CDR3, taken from reference TRBV11-2 and TRBJ2-5): EAGVAQSPRYKIIEKRQSVAFWCNPISGHATLYWYQQILGQGPKLLIQFQNNGVVDDSQLPKDRFSAERLKGVDSTLKIQPAKLEDSAVYLCASSLERIPPVPDQETQYFGPGTRLLVL.

The chain has TRBV6-6 and TRBJ1-1; no firm D call. V dropped 3 bases and J dropped 5 bases, with 16 bases sitting between them. This CDR3 contains 15 residues. Looked up from germline, CDR1 is MNHNY and CDR2 is SVGAGI (reference sequence). CDR3 region: CASSYGPTLRTEAFF. DNA of the CDR3: TGTGCCAGCAGTTATGGGCCGACCCTAAGGACTGAAGCTTTCTTT.

This chain connects TRBV28 to TRBJ1-2; a possible D gene is TRBD1 (6 bases). The CDR3 length is 13 residues. The V end lost 6 bases, the J end lost 7 bases, and 15 bases lay between the germline ends. The germline V gene encodes CDR1 MDHEN and CDR2 SYDVKM. Written as DNA, the CDR3 is TGTGCCAGCAGCCTGGGGTGGGGGGCTGGCTACACCTTC. It yields the protein CASSLGWGAGYTF.

The CDR3 spells CATKTDRGLRETQYF. For the CDR3, the DNA is TGTGCCACCAAAACTGACAGGGGGCTTCGGGAGACCCAGTACTTC. V is TRBV27 and J is TRBJ2-5, with 10 bases matching TRBD1. Per the germline V gene, CDR1 is MNHEY and CDR2 is SMNVEV (reference sequence). The V gene end was trimmed by 10 bases and the J gene end by 5 bases; junction bases not matched to a gene: 13. The CDR3 extends over 15 amino acids.

The chain is built from TRBV5-1 and TRBJ2-3; 14 bases are a match to TRBD2. Germline trimming cut 4 bases from V and 3 bases from J; bases unmatched to any gene: 7. The germline gives CDR1 SGHRS, CDR2 YFSETQ. CDR3 size: 17 residues. CDR3 sequence: CASSPGTSGSPTDTQYF. The CDR3 nucleotides are TGCGCCAGCAGCCCCGGGACTAGCGGGAGCCCTACAGATACGCAGTATTTT.

J is TRBJ2-7 and V is TRBV7-2; TRBD1 might be the D (5 bases). Germline V CDR1 and CDR2: SGHTA, FQGNSA. The CDR3 is 15 residues long. The V and J ends lost 1 base and 3 bases respectively, with 13 bases between them. The CDR3 DNA reads TGTGCCAGCAGCTTAGGGGCAGGGTCCCTCTACGAGCAGTACTTC. Translated: CASSLGAGSLYEQYF. Variable domain in full (rest from reference TRBV7-2 and TRBJ2-7): GAGVSQSPSNKVTEKGKDVELRCDPISGHTALYWYRQSLGQGLEFLIYFQGNSAPDKSGLPSDRFSAERTGGSVSTLTIQRTQQEDSAVYLCASSLGAGSLYEQYFGPGTRLTVT.

The chain joins TRBV4-1 to TRBJ2-5; TRBD2 matches 8 bases. Looked up from germline, CDR1 is MGHRA and CDR2 is YSYEKL. The CDR3 covers 16 residues. V was pared by 2 bases and J by 1 base, with 6 bases of the junction left unmatched. The CDR3 DNA follows: TGCGCCAGCAGCCAACCTAGACTAGCGAGCCAAGAGACCCAGTACTTC. Translation: CASSQPRLASQETQYF.

The chain joins TRBV19 to TRBJ1-4; D may be TRBD1 (6 bases). CDR1 and CDR2 (germline): LNHDA, SQIVND (reference sequence). The CDR3 contains 14 residues. V was trimmed by 6 bases and J by 4 bases, leaving 12 bases between them. The CDR3: CASSRTADNEKLFF. CDR3 nucleotides: TGTGCCAGTAGCCGGACAGCCGATAATGAAAAACTGTTTTTT.

A word on this clone: The sample has other DNA sequences that encode this CDR3 too. The chain carries TRBV5-1 and TRBJ2-3, with 11 positions matching TRBD1. The V gene end was trimmed by 1 base and the J gene end by 6 bases; junction bases not matched to a gene: 1. The V gene's germline CDR1 is SGHRS and CDR2 YFSETQ. The CDR3 contains 14 residues. The CDR3 protein is CASSLRDRGDTQYF. The CDR3 nucleotides are TGCGCCAGCAGCTTGAGGGACAGGGGGGATACGCAGTATTTT.

As to this clone: The same CDR3 arises from other DNA sequences in this sample as well. The chain employs TRBV18 and TRBJ1-1; possible D gene TRBD1, 5 bases. Trimming stripped 2 bases from V and 5 bases from J, with 12 bases between. Germline V lookup: CDR1 KGHSH, CDR2 LQKENI. This CDR3 spans 14 amino acids. CDR3 nucleotide sequence: TGTGCCAGCTCACCAGGAAGGGGTAGTACTGAAGCTTTCTTT. As protein: CASSPGRGSTEAFF.

The gene calls are TRBV9 and TRBJ2-1; TRBD1 might be the D (6 bases). Germline CDR1 reads SGDLS; CDR2 reads YYNGEE. The CDR3 covers 15 residues. V lost 2 bases and J lost 5, with 14 bases in between. The CDR3 DNA reads TGTGCCAGCAGCGTCGCCGGGACAAACAACAATGAGCAGTTCTTC. Amino acids: CASSVAGTNNNEQFF.

This sequence joins TRBV5-1 and TRBJ1-3; no firm D call. V dropped 0 bases and J dropped 0 bases, with 10 bases sitting between them. There are 16 residues in the CDR3. Germline values: CDR1 SGHRS, CDR2 YFSETQ. CDR3 in DNA: TGCGCCAGCAGCTTGGGTGCCGGCCGCTCTGGAAACACCATATATTTT. Residues: CASSLGAGRSGNTIYF.

The rearrangement uses TRBV7-2 and TRBJ2-7; D uncertain. The germline CDR1 and CDR2 sequences are SGHTA and FQGNSA. V was pared by 0 bases and J by 6 bases, with 21 bases between. The CDR3 totals 17 residues. CDR3 nucleotides: TGTGCCAGCAGCTTAGCGCCGTTGGGAATCGGGTATAGCGAGCAGTACTTC. Translated: CASSLAPLGIGYSEQYF. The full variable domain, its missing parts supplied by reference TRBV7-2 and TRBJ2-7, is GAGVSQSPSNKVTEKGKDVELRCDPISGHTALYWYRQSLGQGLEFLIYFQGNSAPDKSGLPSDRFSAERTGGSVSTLTIQRTQQEDSAVYLCASSLAPLGIGYSEQYFGPGTRLTVT.

V and J are TRBV9 and TRBJ2-1, with TRBD2 matching over 14 bases. The CDR3 is 16 residues long. Germline CDR1 is SGDLS and CDR2 is YYNGEE. With V trimmed by 3 bases and J by 10 bases, 9 bases remained unmatched. The chain's CDR3 is CASSAPGTSGSGEQFF. The CDR3, as DNA: TGTGCCAGCAGCGCCCCCGGGACTAGCGGGAGCGGAGAGCAGTTCTTC.

Regarding this clone: The same CDR3 also results from other DNA sequences found in this sample. The chain links TRBV28 to TRBJ1-2; possible D gene TRBD1, 5 bases. The CDR3 totals 14 residues. Deletions cut 3 bases from V and 2 bases from J, with 10 bases between. Germline assignment: CDR1 MDHEN and CDR2 SYDVKM. The DNA of the CDR3 is TGTGCCAGCAGTTTCGGGGGTGGGAACTATGGCTACACCTTC. Amino acids: CASSFGGGNYGYTF.

The chain carries TRBV19 and TRBJ2-7, with D perhaps matching TRBD1 (6 bases). The germline V and J ends were trimmed by 4 bases and 0 bases, with 10 bases remaining between them. The CDR3 totals 14 residues. Germline V gene lookup returns CDR1 LNHDA and CDR2 SQIVND (reference sequence). CDR3 sequence reads: CASSKTDSSYEQYF. DNA for the CDR3: TGTGCCAGTAGTAAAACGGACAGCTCCTACGAGCAGTACTTC.

This clone was seen just once. The V call is TRBV5-4, the J call TRBJ2-2, with no clear D. This CDR3 has 12 residues. Germline V gives CDR1 SGHNT, CDR2 YYREEE (reference sequence). V was shortened by 4 bases and J by 6 bases, with 7 bases between the two germline ends. The CDR3 sequence: CASSLGPGELFF. The CDR3 DNA reads as TGTGCCAGCAGCCTAGGCCCCGGGGAGCTGTTTTTT. The full variable domain, rest sourced from reference TRBV5-4 and TRBJ2-2, is ETGVTQSPTHLIKTRGQQVTLRCSSQSGHNTVSWYQQALGQGPQFIFQYYREEENGRGNFPPRFSGLQFPNYSSELNVNALELDDSALYLCASSLGPGELFFGEGSRLTVL.

This clone was found a few times. V and J are TRBV19 and TRBJ2-3; 9 bases fit TRBD2. The CDR3 consists of 16 residues. The V segment lost 5 bases and the J segment 2 bases; nucleotides outside the gene matches: 8. CDR1 is LNHDA and CDR2 is SQIVND in the germline V gene (reference sequence). Written as DNA, the CDR3 is TGTGCCAGTAGTCGGGCTAGCGGGACTTTCACAGATACGCAGTATTTT. Protein sequence: CASSRASGTFTDTQYF.